This is a list of T cell receptor beta chains from one sample in a study of T cell repertoires in cytomegalovirus infection. No antigen has been identified for these receptors. TCRdb reprocessed the reads with MiXCR, giving one entry per CDR3 protein. The sample comprises about 830,000 distinct CDR3 sequences, 30% to 35% of which are singletons, and about an eighth rests with the top ten. The sequences come from cultured CD8+ T cells from PBMCs, collected from culture after CMV antigen stimulation. The receptors here all came from a human donor in good health (CMV status not recorded). Some clones in this sample may be carry-over from other donors' samples. CDR3s include the opening cysteine and the closing phenylalanine or tryptophan. A D gene is named only where the DNA matches it firmly. The size of a clone is reported for some rows only, either as once, few or many, or as a class for expanded clones.

J: TRBJ1-5; D: .; length: 14; size: few; V: TRBV28; DNA: TGTGCCAGCAGTTCAGGGTGGGCCAATCAGCCCCAGCATTTT; CDR3: CASSSGWANQPQHF
J: TRBJ2-1; D: TRBD2; length: 16; size: few; V: TRBV27; DNA: TGTGCCAGCAGTTTATTCGGGGGGTCCTCCTACAATGAGCAGTTCTTC; CDR3: CASSLFGGSSYNEQFF
J: TRBJ2-7; D: TRBD1; length: 15; size: .; V: TRBV6-6; DNA: TGTGCCAGCAGTTATGTGGTACAGGGGTACAACGAGCAGTACTTC; CDR3: CASSYVVQGYNEQYF
J: TRBJ1-5; D: TRBD1; length: 18; size: many; V: TRBV6-5; DNA: TGTGCCAGCAGTTACTCGAGACAGGGTCCTCTTAGCAATCAGCCCCAGCATTTT; CDR3: CASSYSRQGPLSNQPQHF
J: TRBJ1-1; D: .; length: 13; size: .; V: TRBV4-2; DNA: TGTGCCAGCAGCTCGGCAGGGAGCACTGAAGCTTTCTTT; CDR3: CASSSAGSTEAFF
J: TRBJ2-3; D: .; length: 14; size: .; V: TRBV6-6; DNA: TGTGCCAGCAGTTACGGTGAGGGAACAGATACGCAGTATTTT; CDR3: CASSYGEGTDTQYF
J: TRBJ1-1; D: TRBD1; length: 18; size: .; V: TRBV14; DNA: TGTGCCAGCAGCCAAGATTTCCCTAGGACAGGGGGAGAAACTGAAGCTTTCTTT; CDR3: CASSQDFPRTGGETEAFF
J: TRBJ2-1; D: .; length: 14; size: .; V: TRBV2; DNA: TGTGCCACTTTTGGTAGCGGTATACACAATGAGCAGTTCTTC; CDR3: CATFGSGIHNEQFF
J: TRBJ1-5; D: .; length: 14; size: few; V: TRBV4-1; DNA: TGCGCCAGCAGCCATGGGGGGGTGGCTCAGCCCCAGCATTTT; CDR3: CASSHGGVAQPQHF
J: TRBJ2-3; D: .; length: 14; size: .; V: TRBV29-1; DNA: TGCAGCCTTCTGGGGGCAGCTAGCACAGATACGCAGTATTTT; CDR3: CSLLGAASTDTQYF
J: TRBJ1-5; D: .; length: 14; size: few; V: TRBV7-9; DNA: TGTGCCAGCAGCCAGGCGGGTGGCAATCAGCCCCAGCATTTT; CDR3: CASSQAGGNQPQHF
J: TRBJ2-6; D: .; length: 15; size: .; V: TRBV7-9; DNA: TGTGCCAGCAGCTTGAGGCCGTCTGGGGACAACGTCCTGACTTTC; CDR3: CASSLRPSGDNVLTF
J: TRBJ2-1; D: .; length: 17; size: few; V: TRBV6-5; DNA: TGTGCCAGCAGTTACTCGACTTACTCGGGGGCAGCCGGTGAGCAGTTCTTC; CDR3: CASSYSTYSGAAGEQFF
J: TRBJ2-3; D: TRBD1; length: 13; size: many; V: TRBV11-2; DNA: TGTGCCAGCCGGGACAGCCGCACAGATACGCAGTATTTT; CDR3: CASRDSRTDTQYF
J: TRBJ2-6; D: .; length: 17; size: few; V: TRBV12-3/TRBV12-4; DNA: TGTGCCAGCAGTTCCACAGGCGTCCTCTCCGGGGCCAACGTCCTGACTTTC; CDR3: CASSSTGVLSGANVLTF
J: TRBJ2-1; D: .; length: 14; size: .; V: TRBV5-6; DNA: TGTGCCAGCAGCTTTCCGACAAGCTACAATGAGCAGTTCTTC; CDR3: CASSFPTSYNEQFF
J: TRBJ2-1; D: .; length: 12; size: .; V: TRBV15; DNA: TGTGCCACCAGCAGACGATACGATGAGCAGTTCTTC; CDR3: CATSRRYDEQFF
J: TRBJ1-4; D: TRBD1; length: 15; size: few; V: TRBV9; DNA: TGTGCCAGCAGCGCAGGGGGTGCAACTAATGAAAAACTGTTTTTT; CDR3: CASSAGGATNEKLFF
J: TRBJ1-1; D: .; length: 13; size: few; V: TRBV4-1; DNA: TGCGCCAGCAGCCAAGGGGGCGCGGCTGAAGCTTTCTTT; CDR3: CASSQGGAAEAFF
J: TRBJ2-2; D: TRBD1; length: 17; size: .; V: TRBV5-1; DNA: TGCGCCAGCAGCGGTCCGACCGGGACAGGGGACACCGGGGAGCTGTTTTTT; CDR3: CASSGPTGTGDTGELFF